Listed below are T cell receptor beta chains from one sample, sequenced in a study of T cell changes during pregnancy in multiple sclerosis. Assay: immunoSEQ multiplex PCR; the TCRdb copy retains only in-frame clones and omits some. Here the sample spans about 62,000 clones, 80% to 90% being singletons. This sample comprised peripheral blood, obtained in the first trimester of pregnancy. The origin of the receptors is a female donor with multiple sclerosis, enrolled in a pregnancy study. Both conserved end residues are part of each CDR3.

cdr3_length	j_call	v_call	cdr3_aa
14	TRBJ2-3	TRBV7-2	CASSSYMTTDTQYF
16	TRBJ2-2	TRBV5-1	CASSSIAGGNTGELFF
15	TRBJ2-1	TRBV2	CASRDSGAPYNEQFF
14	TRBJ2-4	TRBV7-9	CASSLAETKNIQYF
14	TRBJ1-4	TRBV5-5	CASSLGQGREKLFF
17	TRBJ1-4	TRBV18	CASSPQGGRATNEKLFF
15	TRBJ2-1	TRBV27	CASSLPGIAYNEQFF
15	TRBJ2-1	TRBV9	CASSVGTSGGNEQFF
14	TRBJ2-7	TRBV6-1	CASSEAAGPLEQYF
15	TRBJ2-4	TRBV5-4	CASSLGGSTKNIQYF
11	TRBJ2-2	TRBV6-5	CASSFSGELFF
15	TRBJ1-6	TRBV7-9	CASSTPQGAWSPLHF
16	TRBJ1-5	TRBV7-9	CASSLVEDSNDQPQHF
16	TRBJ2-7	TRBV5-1	CASSLGPGLAGEEQYF
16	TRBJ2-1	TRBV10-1	CASSEASSGSSNEQFF
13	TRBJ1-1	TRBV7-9	CASSHGGNTEAFF
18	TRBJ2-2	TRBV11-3	CASSLEGWGTADTGELFF
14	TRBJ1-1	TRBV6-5	CASSYSNGDTEAFF
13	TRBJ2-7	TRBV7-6	CASSSGVRGEQYF
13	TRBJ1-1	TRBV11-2	CASSFGGVREAFF
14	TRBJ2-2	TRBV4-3	CASRDGLAGGELFF
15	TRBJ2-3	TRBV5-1	CASSRSSGRGDTQYF
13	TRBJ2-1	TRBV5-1	CASSVRVDNEQFF
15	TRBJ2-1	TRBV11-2	CASSPGLAEYNEQFF
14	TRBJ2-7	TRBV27	CASRKQGGTHEQYF
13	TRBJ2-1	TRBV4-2	CASSQRGPNEQFF
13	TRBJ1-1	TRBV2	CAGKTGMNTEAFF
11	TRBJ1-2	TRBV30	CAWSALTAYTF
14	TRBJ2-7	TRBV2	CASGTSGSVSEQYF